This TCR beta chain was sequenced for a study of cytomegalovirus exposure and HLA in healthy donors. Germline CDR1 is SGHRS and CDR2 is YFSETQ. This CDR3 contains 14 residues. The trim removed 2 bases at V and 2 bases at J, leaving 3 bases unmatched. The study ran its PCR with 60 Vbeta and 13 Jbeta primers. The table came from immunoSEQ multiplex PCR; TCRdb's copy has only in-frame clones and leaves some out. The table lists 90,000 to 150,000 clones, about 73% of them singletons. This chain connects TRBV5-1 to TRBJ1-1; 7 nucleotides agree with TRBD1. Sample: PBMCs. This TCR derives from a woman aged 25 to 39 in good health and CMV-seropositive. The CDR3 nucleotides are TGCGCCAGCAGCTTCGGGACAGAAAACACTGAAGCTTTCTTT. This encodes CASSFGTENTEAFF.